Each of the 14 T cell receptor beta chains below was sequenced from the same sample in a study of blood T cell repertoires in COVID-19. Measured with immunoSEQ multiplex PCR; TCRdb has only the in-frame clones, and not every one. Of 130,000 to 150,000 clones in the sample, 80% are singletons; the top ten hold about an eighth. Sequences were obtained from peripheral blood. These receptors all stem from a man in his 60s with active or convalescent COVID-19.

J is TRBJ2-1 and V is TRBV10-3; 8 positions agree with TRBD2. Per germline, CDR1 ENHRY and CDR2 SYGVKD. V gave up 6 bases and J gave up 15 bases; unmatched junction bases: 13. The CDR3 covers 13 residues. CDR3 coding DNA: TGTGCCATCAGGGGGGAGCTAGCGGGTTCCCCGTTCTTC. It codes for CAIRGELAGSPFF.

The chain uses TRBV7-3 and TRBJ2-3; D is perhaps TRBD1 (7 bases). CDR3 length: 13 amino acids. V lost 2 bases and J 5 bases, leaving 8 bases between the germline ends. CDR1 and CDR2 (germline): SGHTA, FQGTGA. CDR3 sequence: CASSLQGGDTQYF. As DNA, the CDR3 is TGTGCCAGCAGCTTACAGGGGGGAGATACGCAGTATTTT.

This chain uses TRBV29-1 with TRBJ2-1; D is possibly TRBD2 (6 bases). Trimming took 4 bases from V and 5 from J, leaving 15 bases between them. CDR1 and CDR2 (germline): SQVTM, ANQGSEA. There are 14 residues in the CDR3. DNA of the CDR3: TGCAGCGTTGGGTCGGGAGACCTAAACAATGAGCAGTTCTTC. It specifies CSVGSGDLNNEQFF.

The genes are TRBV7-2 and TRBJ1-2; TRBD1 matches at 9 bases. This CDR3 contains 15 residues. Germline V gene data show CDR1 as SGHTA and CDR2 as FQGNSA. J was trimmed by 4 bases and V by 5 bases; bases with no gene match: 8. The DNA for the CDR3 is TGTGCCAGCAGCCCCGGGACAGGGTGGACCTATGGCTACACCTTC. Amino acid sequence: CASSPGTGWTYGYTF.

This clone was picked up many times. The chain has TRBV5-1 and TRBJ1-3, with no clear D. This CDR3 region has 16 residues. Looked up from germline, CDR1 is SGHRS and CDR2 is YFSETQ. V was clipped by 4 bases and J by 0 bases, with 14 bases between them. CDR3 DNA sequence: TGCGCCAGCAGCGCTGATGAACCGCGCTCTGGAAACACCATATATTTT. It translates to CASSADEPRSGNTIYF.

A word on this clone: The same CDR3 arises from other DNA sequences in this sample as well. V usage is TRBV7-2 and J usage is TRBJ2-1, with a tentative D call TRBD2 (6 bases). The germline V and J ends were trimmed by 0 bases and 4 bases, with 10 bases remaining between them. Germline CDR1 is SGHTA and CDR2 is FQGNSA. This CDR3 has 15 amino acids. For the CDR3, the DNA is TGTGCCAGCAGCTTAGCGGGAGGCCCGTACAATGAGCAGTTCTTC. Translation gives CASSLAGGPYNEQFF.

This clone was seen a few times. The rearrangement joins TRBV12-3 or TRBV12-4 to TRBJ2-7, with TRBD1 identical over 9 bases. J lost 6 bases, V lost 4 bases, and 4 bases had no gene match. The CDR3 is 13 residues long. CDR3 amino acids: CASSSGTGFEQYF. CDR3 nucleotides: TGTGCCAGCAGTTCGGGGACAGGGTTCGAGCAGTACTTC.

The chain couples TRBV29-1 to TRBJ1-3, with D hard to call. Germline V gene data show CDR1 as SQVTM and CDR2 as ANQGSEA. The V end was cut by 1 base, the J end by 1 base, with 8 bases between. This CDR3 contains 14 residues. The CDR3 nucleotides read TGCAGCGTTGAAGGTTTGCAGTCTGGAAACACCATATATTTT. Translating gives CSVEGLQSGNTIYF. Variable domain in full (rest from reference TRBV29-1 and TRBJ1-3): SAVISQKPSRDICQRGTSLTIQCQVDSQVTMMFWYRQQPGQSLTLIATANQGSEATYESGFVIDKFPISRPNLTFSTLTVSNMSPEDSSIYLCSVEGLQSGNTIYFGEGSWLTVV.

This clone was seen only once. The chain couples TRBV30 to TRBJ1-6, with 8 positions matching TRBD1. CDR3 length: 13 amino acids. Germline assignment: CDR1 GTSNPN and CDR2 SVGIG (reference sequence). V trimming: 7 bases; J trimming: 8 bases; junction bases outside the gene matches: 7. The CDR3 DNA is TGTGCCTCGACCGGACAGGGAGATTCACCCCTCCACTTT. Translating it yields CASTGQGDSPLHF.

The rearrangement joins TRBV25-1 to TRBJ1-6; D is uncertain. The germline V gene has CDR1 MGHDK and CDR2 SYGVNS. There are 14 residues in the CDR3. V lost 1 base and J 7 bases, leaving 8 bases between the germline ends. The CDR3 sequence: CASSEFVQNSPLHF. Here the CDR3 DNA reads TGTGCCAGCAGTGAATTTGTACAAAATTCACCCCTCCACTTT.

The chain recombines TRBV20-1 with TRBJ1-5; the D is unclear. The V end lost 3 bases, the J end lost 6 bases, and 6 bases lay between the germline ends. Germline CDR1 reads DFQATT; CDR2 reads SNEGSKA (reference sequence). The CDR3 has 11 residues. CDR3 region: CSARGSQPQHF. Here the CDR3 DNA reads TGCAGTGCTAGGGGGAGTCAGCCCCAGCATTTT.

The gene calls are TRBV5-1 and TRBJ1-5; D is uncertain. The CDR3 runs to 15 residues. The V end was cut by 0 bases, the J end by 7 bases, with 14 bases between. CDR1 SGHRS and CDR2 YFSETQ come from the germline V gene. The CDR3 loop is CASSLGGVAGQPQHF. CDR3 nucleotide sequence: TGCGCCAGCAGCTTGGGTGGAGTGGCGGGGCAGCCCCAGCATTTT.

This clone showed up just once. V usage is TRBV19 and J usage is TRBJ2-2; tentative D call: TRBD2 (6 bases). Per the germline V gene, CDR1 is LNHDA and CDR2 is SQIVND (reference sequence). The length of the CDR3 is 15 residues. The ends were cut back, 5 bases at V and 2 bases at J, with 12 bases in the middle. The CDR3 sequence: CASSPTGRNTGELFF. In DNA, the CDR3 is TGTGCCAGTAGTCCCACCGGGAGAAACACCGGGGAGCTGTTTTTT.

In its sample, this clone was seen a few times. The V call is TRBV9, the J call TRBJ1-4; D is perhaps TRBD1 (6 bases). Per germline, CDR1 SGDLS and CDR2 YYNGEE. The V end was cut by 0 bases, the J end by 7 bases, with 10 bases between. CDR3 length: 14 amino acids. CDR3 DNA: TGTGCCAGCAGCGTAGGAACAGGGAGTGAAAAACTGTTTTTT. Its translation is CASSVGTGSEKLFF. Combining the CDR3 with reference TRBV9 and TRBJ1-4 gives the whole variable domain DSGVTQTPKHLITATGQRVTLRCSPRSGDLSVYWYQQSLDQGLQFLIQYYNGEERAKGNILERFSAQQFPDLHSELNLSSLELGDSALYFCASSVGTGSEKLFFGSGTQLSVL.